Presented here are 21 T cell receptor beta chains from one specimen sequenced in a study of T cell responses to AZD1222 COVID-19 vaccine. Here immunoSEQ multiplex PCR was the method, and the copy in TCRdb shows in-frame clones only, minus some. The table has 130,000 or so clones, almost 85% seen once. The source was peripheral blood, collected 28 days after the second dose of the MenACWY control vaccine. These receptors were taken from an adult who received the MenACWY meningococcal vaccine as a control.

The chain joins TRBV5-5 to TRBJ2-4; 8 bases map to TRBD1. The trim removed 4 bases at V and 6 bases at J, leaving 9 bases unmatched. The CDR3 is made up of 15 amino acids. Germline CDR1 is SGHKS and CDR2 is YYEKEE (reference sequence). The CDR3 is CASSTGTGSGNIQYF. The CDR3 nucleotides are TGTGCCAGCAGCACCGGGACAGGTTCTGGAAACATTCAGTACTTC.

The chain employs TRBV9 and TRBJ1-4; 9 positions match TRBD1. CDR1 SGDLS and CDR2 YYNGEE come from the germline V gene. J lost 7 bases, V lost 4 bases, and 14 bases had no gene match. This CDR3 region has 17 residues. The CDR3 nucleotides read TGTGCCAGCAGCCCTTACCCTCGGGGACAGGGCGGTGAAAAACTGTTTTTT. Translation gives CASSPYPRGQGGEKLFF. The variable domain in full, completed from reference TRBV9 and TRBJ1-4, reads DSGVTQTPKHLITATGQRVTLRCSPRSGDLSVYWYQQSLDQGLQFLIQYYNGEERAKGNILERFSAQQFPDLHSELNLSSLELGDSALYFCASSPYPRGQGGEKLFFGSGTQLSVL.

The chain is built from TRBV9 and TRBJ1-2, with D maybe TRBD1 (5 bases). V was trimmed by 4 bases and J by 11 bases, leaving 27 bases between them. Germline loops: CDR1 SGDLS, CDR2 YYNGEE. The CDR3 loop spans 16 amino acids. The CDR3: CASSPEVAGTPGRYTF. CDR3 coding DNA: TGTGCCAGCAGCCCAGAGGTTGCAGGGACCCCGGGACGTTACACCTTC.

The chain employs TRBV28 and TRBJ1-2, with TRBD1 matching 7 bases. This CDR3 contains 13 residues. Trimming removed 6 bases from V and 4 bases from J; junction bases left unmatched: 5. CDR1 and CDR2 (germline): MDHEN, SYDVKM. DNA of the CDR3: TGTGCCAGCAGACAGACAGGGCTCTATGGCTACACCTTC. Its translation is CASRQTGLYGYTF.

The chain uses TRBV24-1 and TRBJ2-3; a weak D match, TRBD1 (6 bases). Germline V gives CDR1 KGHDR, CDR2 SFDVKD. The V end lost 4 bases, the J end lost 3 bases, and 16 bases lay between the germline ends. CDR3 length: 16 amino acids. The CDR3: CATSDPTGRVTDTQYF. CDR3 bases: TGTGCCACCAGTGACCCAACAGGGCGCGTTACAGATACGCAGTATTTT.

This chain joins TRBV2 and TRBJ2-7, with TRBD2 matching over 11 bases. From germline, CDR1 is SNHLY and CDR2 FYNNEI. The CDR3 has 13 residues. Trimming took 7 bases from V and 6 from J; bases not matched to a gene: 5. This CDR3 reads CASKLAGVSEQYF. The CDR3 DNA follows: TGTGCCAGCAAACTAGCGGGAGTGTCCGAGCAGTACTTC.

This clone was observed a single time. The J gene is TRBJ2-5, the V gene TRBV4-3; D unresolved. The CDR3 is 13 residues long. The ends were cut back, 1 base at V and 3 bases at J, with 6 bases in the middle. CDR1 is LGHNA, CDR2 YSLEER, per germline. The CDR3 sequence: CASSQGSEETQYF. Here the CDR3 DNA reads TGCGCCAGCAGCCAAGGTAGTGAAGAGACCCAGTACTTC.

V usage is TRBV7-9 and J usage is TRBJ2-2, with D unclear. CDR1 and CDR2 from the germline V gene are SEHNR and FQNEAQ (reference sequence). V lost 8 bases and J 2 bases, leaving 15 bases between the germline ends. The CDR3 length is 15 residues. The CDR3 sequence: CASSPTGRNTGELFF. The CDR3 nucleotides are TGTGCCAGCTCCCCCACGGGCCGCAACACCGGGGAGCTGTTTTTT.

In DNA, the CDR3 is TGTGCCAGCAGACACATACAATCCTACGAGCAGTACTTC. Amino acid sequence: CASRHIQSYEQYF. The rearrangement uses TRBV5-6 and TRBJ2-7; D unresolved. V was clipped by 5 bases and J by 1 base, with 10 bases between them. This CDR3 region has 13 residues. Germline CDR1 and CDR2: SGHDT and YYEEEE.

The chain uses TRBV5-4 and TRBJ2-7; 11 nucleotides align to TRBD1. The CDR3 consists of 15 residues. The V gene end was trimmed by 4 bases and the J gene end by 2 bases; junction bases not matched to a gene: 5. Germline V gene lookup returns CDR1 SGHNT and CDR2 YYREEE (reference sequence). In DNA, the CDR3 is TGTGCCAGCAGCCTGGGGACAGGGGGTACCTACGAGCAGTACTTC. It encodes CASSLGTGGTYEQYF.

CDR3 amino acids: CASSLTGDTEAFF. DNA for the CDR3: TGTGCCAGCAGCTTAACAGGGGACACTGAAGCTTTCTTT. The rearrangement links TRBV5-8 to TRBJ1-1; 7 bases are a match to TRBD1. Trimming at V came to 2 bases and at J to 3 bases, leaving 1 base not matched to a gene. This CDR3 has 13 amino acids. CDR1 SGHTS and CDR2 YDEGEE come from the germline V gene.

This chain links TRBV5-5 with TRBJ2-1, with 9 nucleotides matching TRBD1. Looked up from germline, CDR1 is SGHKS and CDR2 is YYEKEE (reference sequence). Trimming took 5 bases from V and 6 from J; bases not matched to a gene: 9. The CDR3 spans 15 residues. CDR3 DNA: TGTGCCAGCAGGAGGGCCGGGACAGGGTTCAATGAGCAGTTCTTC. Residues: CASRRAGTGFNEQFF.

V is TRBV6-5 and J is TRBJ1-5, with D possibly matching TRBD1 (5 bases). V gave up 8 bases and J gave up 2 bases, with 16 bases separating them. Germline V gene sequence: CDR1 MNHEY, CDR2 SVGAGI. This CDR3 comprises 15 residues. The CDR3 DNA reads TGTGCCAGCGCATCCCTGTCGGGGGGCAATCAGCCCCAGCATTTT. This codes for CASASLSGGNQPQHF.

The chain is built from TRBV3-1 (or the pseudogene TRBV3-2) and TRBJ2-7; perhaps D is TRBD1 or TRBD2 (5 bases each). The CDR3 consists of 14 residues. Germline-derived CDR1 and CDR2 are LGHDT and YNNKEL (reference sequence). The V end was cut by 0 bases, the J end by 2 bases, with 8 bases between. CDR3 DNA sequence: TGTGCCAGCAGCCAAGAAGTGGGGGCCTACGAGCAGTACGTC. Translation: CASSQEVGAYEQYV.

The chain couples TRBV12-3 or TRBV12-4 to TRBJ1-5; D is ambiguous. This CDR3 region has 12 residues. V shed 5 bases and J shed 9 bases, with 11 bases lying between them. The CDR3 region has the DNA TGTGCCAGCAGTCCTACGATTGGGCCCCAGCATTTT. As protein: CASSPTIGPQHF.

The rearrangement joins TRBV7-2 to TRBJ1-2, with D possibly being TRBD1 (5 bases). Trimming removed 7 bases at V and 3 bases at J, with 12 bases between. The CDR3 consists of 13 residues. CDR1 is SGHTA, CDR2 FQGNSA, per germline. The CDR3 here is CASTPGRDYGYTF. The CDR3 DNA sequence: TGTGCCAGCACCCCGGGACGGGACTATGGCTACACCTTC.

The rearrangement links TRBV11-3 to TRBJ2-3; D is ambiguous. The CDR3 runs 14 residues. Germline values: CDR1 SGHNT, CDR2 YENEEA. V was pared by 5 bases and J by 1 base, with 10 bases between. As DNA, the CDR3 is TGTGCCAGCAGCAGACATCGGGGCACAGATACGCAGTATTTT. Amino acid sequence: CASSRHRGTDTQYF. Complete variable domain (other parts from reference TRBV11-3 and TRBJ2-3): EAGVVQSPRYKIIEKKQPVAFWCNPISGHNTLYWYLQNLGQGPELLIRYENEEAVDDSQLPKDRFSAERLKGVDSTLKIQPAELGDSAVYLCASSRHRGTDTQYFGPGTRLTVL.

The gene calls are TRBV2 and TRBJ2-4; either TRBD1 or TRBD2 may supply D (6 bases each). The germline V and J ends were trimmed by 3 bases and 0 bases, with 15 bases remaining between them. This CDR3 is 17 amino acids long. CDR1 is SNHLY and CDR2 is FYNNEI in the germline V gene. CDR3 DNA: TGTGCCAGCAGTGAGCCCCTAGGGGGAGGAGCCAAAAACATTCAGTACTTC. Its protein product is CASSEPLGGGAKNIQYF. The variable domain in full, with the rest retrieved from reference TRBV2 and TRBJ2-4, is EPEVTQTPSHQVTQMGQEVILRCVPISNHLYFYWYRQILGQKVEFLVSFYNNEISEKSEIFDDQFSVERPDGSNFTLKIRSTKLEDSAMYFCASSEPLGGGAKNIQYFGAGTRLSVL.

This sequence joins TRBV5-6 and TRBJ2-6; D remains ambiguous. The CDR3 has 13 amino acids. Trimming removed 4 bases at V and 4 bases at J, with 6 bases between. Germline-derived CDR1 and CDR2 are SGHDT and YYEEEE. The CDR3: CASSAQGANVLTF. The CDR3 DNA follows: TGTGCCAGCAGCGCGCAAGGGGCCAACGTCCTGACTTTC.

The V call is TRBV6-5, the J call TRBJ1-5; the D is unclear. Trimming shortened V by 7 bases and J by 0 bases, and 10 bases separated the two germline ends. The CDR3 has 14 amino acids. The germline V gene has CDR1 MNHEY and CDR2 SVGAGI. CDR3 nucleotides: TGTGCCAGCAAACGGCAGCTTAGCAATCAGCCCCAGCATTTT. Encoded protein: CASKRQLSNQPQHF.

The V call is TRBV6-5, the J call TRBJ1-2; D perhaps matches TRBD1 (5 bases). Trimming stripped 5 bases from V and 4 bases from J, with 14 bases between. This CDR3 comprises 14 residues. CDR1 MNHEY and CDR2 SVGAGI come from the germline V gene. The DNA of the CDR3 is TGTGCCAGCAGTCTTACAGGTCAGAGCTATGGCTACACCTTC. Amino acid sequence: CASSLTGQSYGYTF.